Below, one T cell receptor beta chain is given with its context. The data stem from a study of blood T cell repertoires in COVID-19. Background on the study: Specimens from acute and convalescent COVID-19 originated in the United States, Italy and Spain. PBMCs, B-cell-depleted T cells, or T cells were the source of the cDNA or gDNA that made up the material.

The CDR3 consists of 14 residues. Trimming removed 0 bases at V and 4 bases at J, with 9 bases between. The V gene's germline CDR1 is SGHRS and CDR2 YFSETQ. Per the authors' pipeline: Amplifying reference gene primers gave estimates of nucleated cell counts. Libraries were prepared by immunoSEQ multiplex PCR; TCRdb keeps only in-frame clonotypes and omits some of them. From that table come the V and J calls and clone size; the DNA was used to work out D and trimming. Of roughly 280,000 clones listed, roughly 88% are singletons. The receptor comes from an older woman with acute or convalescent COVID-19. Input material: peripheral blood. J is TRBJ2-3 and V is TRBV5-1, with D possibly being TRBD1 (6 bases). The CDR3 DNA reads TGCGCCAGCAGCTTGGGGGGGCACGCAGATACGCAGTATTTT. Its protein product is CASSLGGHADTQYF. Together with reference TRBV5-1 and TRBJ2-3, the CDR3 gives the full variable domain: KAGVTQTPRYLIKTRGQQVTLSCSPISGHRSVSWYQQTPGQGLQFLFEYFSETQRNKGNFPGRFSGRQFSNSRSEMNVSTLELGDSALYLCASSLGGHADTQYFGPGTRLTVL.